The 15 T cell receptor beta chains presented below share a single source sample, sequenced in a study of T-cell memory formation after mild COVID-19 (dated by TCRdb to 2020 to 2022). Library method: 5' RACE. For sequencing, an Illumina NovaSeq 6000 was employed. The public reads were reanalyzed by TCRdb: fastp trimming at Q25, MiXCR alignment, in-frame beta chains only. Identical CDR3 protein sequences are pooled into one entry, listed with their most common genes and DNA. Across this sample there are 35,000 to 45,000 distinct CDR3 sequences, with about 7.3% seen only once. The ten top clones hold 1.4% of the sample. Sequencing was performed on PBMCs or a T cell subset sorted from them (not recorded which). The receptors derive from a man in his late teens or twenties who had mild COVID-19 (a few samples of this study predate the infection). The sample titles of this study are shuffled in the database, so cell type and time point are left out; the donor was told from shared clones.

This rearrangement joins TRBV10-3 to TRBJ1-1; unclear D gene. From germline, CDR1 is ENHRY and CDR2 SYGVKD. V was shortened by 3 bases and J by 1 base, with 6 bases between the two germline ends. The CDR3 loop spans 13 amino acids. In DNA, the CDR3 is TGTGCCATCAGTGAAGCGGGGAACACTGAAGCTTTCTTT. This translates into CAISEAGNTEAFF.

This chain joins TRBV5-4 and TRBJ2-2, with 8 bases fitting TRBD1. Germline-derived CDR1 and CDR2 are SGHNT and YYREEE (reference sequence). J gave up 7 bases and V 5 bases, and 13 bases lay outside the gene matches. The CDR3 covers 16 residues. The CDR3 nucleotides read TGTGCCAGCAGACCTGGACAGGGTCGGGGAGGCGGGGAGCTGTTTTTT. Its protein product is CASRPGQGRGGGELFF.

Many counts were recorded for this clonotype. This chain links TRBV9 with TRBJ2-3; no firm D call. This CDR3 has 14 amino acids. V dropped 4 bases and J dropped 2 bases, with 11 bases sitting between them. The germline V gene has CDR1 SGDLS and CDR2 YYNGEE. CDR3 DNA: TGTGCCAGCAGCAGGTTGCGCCTCACAGATACGCAGTATTTT. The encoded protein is CASSRLRLTDTQYF.

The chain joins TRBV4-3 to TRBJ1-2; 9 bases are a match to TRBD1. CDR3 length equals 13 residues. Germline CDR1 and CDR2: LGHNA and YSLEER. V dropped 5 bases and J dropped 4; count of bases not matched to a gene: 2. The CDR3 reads CASSAGQGYGYTF. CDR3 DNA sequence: TGCGCCAGCAGCGCGGGACAGGGCTATGGCTACACCTTC.

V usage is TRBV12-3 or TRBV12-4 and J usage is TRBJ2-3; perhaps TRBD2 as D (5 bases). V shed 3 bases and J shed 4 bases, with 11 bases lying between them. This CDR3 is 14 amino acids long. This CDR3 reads CASSFRGSPDTQYF. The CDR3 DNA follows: TGTGCCAGCAGTTTCCGGGGATCCCCAGATACGCAGTATTTT.

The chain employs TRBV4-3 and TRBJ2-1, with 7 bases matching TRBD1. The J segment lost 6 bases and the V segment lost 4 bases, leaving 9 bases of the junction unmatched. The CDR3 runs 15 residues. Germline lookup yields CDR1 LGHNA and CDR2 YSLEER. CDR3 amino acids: CASSRSLRDSNEQFF. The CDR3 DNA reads TGCGCCAGCAGCCGGAGTCTCCGGGACAGCAATGAGCAGTTCTTC.

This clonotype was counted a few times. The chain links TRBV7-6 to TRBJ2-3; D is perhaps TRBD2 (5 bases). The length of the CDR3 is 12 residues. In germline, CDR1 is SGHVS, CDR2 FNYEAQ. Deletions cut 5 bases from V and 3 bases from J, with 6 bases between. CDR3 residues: CASSRGTDTQYF. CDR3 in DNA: TGTGCCAGCAGCCGGGGTACAGATACGCAGTATTTT.

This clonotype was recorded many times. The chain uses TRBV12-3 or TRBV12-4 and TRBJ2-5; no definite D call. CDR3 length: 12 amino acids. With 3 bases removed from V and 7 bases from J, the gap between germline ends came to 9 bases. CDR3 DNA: TGTGCCAGCAGTTTCTGGGAAGGGACCCAGTACTTC. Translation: CASSFWEGTQYF.

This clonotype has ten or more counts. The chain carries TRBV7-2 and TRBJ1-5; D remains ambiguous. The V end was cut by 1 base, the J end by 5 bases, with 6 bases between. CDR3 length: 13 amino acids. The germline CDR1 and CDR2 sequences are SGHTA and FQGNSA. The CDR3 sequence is CASSLGMDQPQHF. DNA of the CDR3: TGTGCCAGCAGCTTAGGGATGGATCAGCCCCAGCATTTT.

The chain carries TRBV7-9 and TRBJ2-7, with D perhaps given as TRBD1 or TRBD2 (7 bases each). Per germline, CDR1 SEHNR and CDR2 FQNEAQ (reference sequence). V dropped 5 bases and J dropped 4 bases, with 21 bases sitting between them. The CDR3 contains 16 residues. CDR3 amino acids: CASSPPGGERSYEQYF. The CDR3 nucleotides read TGTGCCAGCAGCCCCCCAGGGGGGGAAAGGTCATACGAGCAGTACTTC.

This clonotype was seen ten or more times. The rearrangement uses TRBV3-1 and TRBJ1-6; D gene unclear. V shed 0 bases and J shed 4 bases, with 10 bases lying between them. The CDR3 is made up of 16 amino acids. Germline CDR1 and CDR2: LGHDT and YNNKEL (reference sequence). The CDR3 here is CASSQEGGTYNSPLHF. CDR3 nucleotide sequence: TGTGCCAGCAGCCAAGAAGGTGGCACTTATAATTCACCCCTCCACTTT.

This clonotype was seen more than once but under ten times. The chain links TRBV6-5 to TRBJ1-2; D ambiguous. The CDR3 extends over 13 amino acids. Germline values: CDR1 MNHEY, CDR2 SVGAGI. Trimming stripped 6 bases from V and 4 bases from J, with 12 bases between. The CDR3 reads CASRSDGGYGYTF. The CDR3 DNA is TGTGCCAGCAGATCCGACGGTGGCTATGGCTACACCTTC.

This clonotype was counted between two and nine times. The DNA of the CDR3 is TGTGCCAGCAGCAGGGGGCAAGAGACCCAGTACTTC. Amino acids: CASSRGQETQYF. The rearrangement uses TRBV2 and TRBJ2-5; 7 nucleotides align to TRBD1. Trimming at V came to 6 bases and at J to 2 bases, leaving 0 bases not matched to a gene. This CDR3 has 12 amino acids. CDR1 is SNHLY, CDR2 FYNNEI, per germline.

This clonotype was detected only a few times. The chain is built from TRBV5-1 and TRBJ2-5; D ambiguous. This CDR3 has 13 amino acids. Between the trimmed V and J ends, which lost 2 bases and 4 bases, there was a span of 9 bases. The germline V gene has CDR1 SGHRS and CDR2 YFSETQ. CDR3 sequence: CASSLKPGETQYF. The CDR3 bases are TGCGCCAGCAGCTTAAAACCTGGAGAGACCCAGTACTTC.

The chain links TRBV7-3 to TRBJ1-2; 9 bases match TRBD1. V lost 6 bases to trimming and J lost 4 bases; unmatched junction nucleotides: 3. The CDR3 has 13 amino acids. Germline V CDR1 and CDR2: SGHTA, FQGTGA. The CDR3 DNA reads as TGTGCCAGCAGACGGACAGGGGTCTATGGCTACACCTTC. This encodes CASRRTGVYGYTF.